This T cell receptor beta chain was found in a study of blood T cells in healthy people across ages. This clonotype was picked up one time. The target antigen is unknown. Germline loops: CDR1 SGHRS, CDR2 YFSETQ. This CDR3 contains 18 residues. V lost 2 bases and J 6 bases, leaving 24 bases between the germline ends. A sample-barcoded 5' primer and a J-beta primer mix were used in a second PCR of roughly 6 to 11 cycles. A template-switch adaptor with 12 random nucleotides tagged each cDNA molecule. Each CDR3 protein is one row after TCRdb ran MiXCR on the 5' RACE reads. The sample lists 1,300,000 or so distinct CDR3 sequences; almost 60% were seen once. Overall study findings and caveats: Long-lived donors carried more naive CD4+ cells and greater diversity than aged donors. Donor CMV status was unknown, possibly confounding expanded clonotype changes.

The authors drew around 11 milliliters of peripheral blood from each donor. The chain combines TRBV5-1 with TRBJ2-1; D possibly corresponds to TRBD2 (6 bases). What was sequenced was blood. The clonotype comes from a man between 18 and 29 years old in good health. CDR3 bases: TGCGCCAGCAGCTTTGATGCCTCCAGCGGGTCTGCTTTCAATGAGCAGTTCTTC. It is translated as CASSFDASSGSAFNEQFF.